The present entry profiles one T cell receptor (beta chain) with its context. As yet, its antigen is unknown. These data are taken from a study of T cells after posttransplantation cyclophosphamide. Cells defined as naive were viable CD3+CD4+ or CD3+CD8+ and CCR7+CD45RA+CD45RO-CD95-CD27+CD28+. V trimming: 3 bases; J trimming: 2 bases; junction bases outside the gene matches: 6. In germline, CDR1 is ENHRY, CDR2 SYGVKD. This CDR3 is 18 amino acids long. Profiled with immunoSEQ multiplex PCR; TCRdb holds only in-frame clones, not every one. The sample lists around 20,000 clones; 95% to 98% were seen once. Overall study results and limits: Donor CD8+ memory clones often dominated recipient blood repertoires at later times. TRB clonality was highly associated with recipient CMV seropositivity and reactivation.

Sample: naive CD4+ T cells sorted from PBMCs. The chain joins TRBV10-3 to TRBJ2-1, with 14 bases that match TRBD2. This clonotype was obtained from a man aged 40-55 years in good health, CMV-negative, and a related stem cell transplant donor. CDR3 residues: CAISDYGTSGSTYNEQFF. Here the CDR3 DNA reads TGTGCCATCAGTGACTACGGGACTAGCGGGAGTACCTACAATGAGCAGTTCTTC.